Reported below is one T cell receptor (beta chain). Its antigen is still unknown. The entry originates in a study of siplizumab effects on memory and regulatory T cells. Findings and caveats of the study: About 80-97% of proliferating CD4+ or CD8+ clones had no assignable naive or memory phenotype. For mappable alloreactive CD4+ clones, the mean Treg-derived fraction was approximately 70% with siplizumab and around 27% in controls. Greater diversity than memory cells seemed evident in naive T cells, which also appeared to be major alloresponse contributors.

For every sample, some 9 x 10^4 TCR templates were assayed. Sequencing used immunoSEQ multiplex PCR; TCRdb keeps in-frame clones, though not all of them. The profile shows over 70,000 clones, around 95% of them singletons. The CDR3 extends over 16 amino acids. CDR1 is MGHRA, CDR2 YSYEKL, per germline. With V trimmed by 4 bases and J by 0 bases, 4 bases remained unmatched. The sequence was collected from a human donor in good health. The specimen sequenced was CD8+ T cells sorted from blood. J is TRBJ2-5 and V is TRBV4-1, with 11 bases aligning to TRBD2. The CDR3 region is CASSPGLAEYQETQYF. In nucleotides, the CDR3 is TGCGCCAGCAGCCCGGGACTAGCGGAGTACCAAGAGACCCAGTACTTC.